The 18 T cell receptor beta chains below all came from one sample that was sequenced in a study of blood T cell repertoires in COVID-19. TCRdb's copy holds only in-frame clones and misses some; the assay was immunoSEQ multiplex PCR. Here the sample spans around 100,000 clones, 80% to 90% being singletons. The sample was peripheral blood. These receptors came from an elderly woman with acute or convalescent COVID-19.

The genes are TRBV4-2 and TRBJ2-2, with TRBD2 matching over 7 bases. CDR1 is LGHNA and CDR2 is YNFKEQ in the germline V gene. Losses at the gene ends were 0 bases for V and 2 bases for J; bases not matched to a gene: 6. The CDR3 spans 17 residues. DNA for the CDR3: TGTGCCAGCAGCCAAGATCCCCTAGCGGCTAACACCGGGGAGCTGTTTTTT. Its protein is CASSQDPLAANTGELFF.

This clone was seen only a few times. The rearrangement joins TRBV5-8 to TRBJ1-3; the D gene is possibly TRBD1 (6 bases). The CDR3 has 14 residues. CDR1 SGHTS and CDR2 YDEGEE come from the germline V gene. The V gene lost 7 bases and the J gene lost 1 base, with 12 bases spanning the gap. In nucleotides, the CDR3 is TGTGCCAGCGACACAGGGTCGTCTGGAAACACCATATATTTT. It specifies CASDTGSSGNTIYF.

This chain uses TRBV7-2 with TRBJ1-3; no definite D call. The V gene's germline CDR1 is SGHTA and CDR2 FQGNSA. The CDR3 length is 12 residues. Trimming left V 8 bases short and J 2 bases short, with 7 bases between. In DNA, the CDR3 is TGTGCCAGCCGAGGGCCTGGAAACACCATATATTTT. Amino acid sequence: CASRGPGNTIYF.

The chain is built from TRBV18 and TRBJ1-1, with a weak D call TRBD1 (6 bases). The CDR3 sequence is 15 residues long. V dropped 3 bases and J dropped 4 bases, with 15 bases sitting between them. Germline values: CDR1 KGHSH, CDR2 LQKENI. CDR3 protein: CASSPQGSGVTEAFF. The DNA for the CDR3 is TGTGCCAGCTCACCGCAAGGTTCAGGGGTCACTGAAGCTTTCTTT. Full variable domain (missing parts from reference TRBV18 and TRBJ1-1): NAGVMQNPRHLVRRRGQEARLRCSPMKGHSHVYWYRQLPEEGLKFMVYLQKENIIDESGMPKERFSAEFPKEGPSILRIQQVVRGDSAAYFCASSPQGSGVTEAFFGQGTRLTVV.

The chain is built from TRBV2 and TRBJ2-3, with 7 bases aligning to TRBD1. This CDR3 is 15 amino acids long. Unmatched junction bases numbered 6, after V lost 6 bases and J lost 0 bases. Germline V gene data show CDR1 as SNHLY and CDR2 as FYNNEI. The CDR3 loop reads CASSDGQASTDTQYF. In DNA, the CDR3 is TGTGCCAGCAGCGACGGACAGGCTAGCACAGATACGCAGTATTTT.

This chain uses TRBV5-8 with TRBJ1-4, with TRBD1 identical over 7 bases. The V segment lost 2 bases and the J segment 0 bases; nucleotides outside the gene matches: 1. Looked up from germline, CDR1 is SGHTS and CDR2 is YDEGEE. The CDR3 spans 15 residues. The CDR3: CASSFRGATNEKLFF. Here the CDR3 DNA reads TGTGCCAGCAGCTTCAGGGGGGCAACTAATGAAAAACTGTTTTTT.

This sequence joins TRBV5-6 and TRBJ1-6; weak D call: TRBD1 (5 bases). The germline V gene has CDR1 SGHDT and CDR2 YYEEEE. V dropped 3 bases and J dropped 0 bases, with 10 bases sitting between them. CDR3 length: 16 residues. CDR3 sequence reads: CASSSGGSSYNSPLHF. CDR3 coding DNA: TGTGCCAGCAGCTCGGGGGGTAGCTCCTATAATTCACCCCTCCACTTT.

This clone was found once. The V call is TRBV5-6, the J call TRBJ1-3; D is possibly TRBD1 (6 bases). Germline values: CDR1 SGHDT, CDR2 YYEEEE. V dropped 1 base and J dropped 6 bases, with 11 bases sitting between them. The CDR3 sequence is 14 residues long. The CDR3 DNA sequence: TGTGCCAGCAGCTTGACAGGGAGGGAAAACACCATATATTTT. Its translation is CASSLTGRENTIYF.

DNA for the CDR3: TGTGCCAGCAGCGCACCGGGACAGGTCACCGGGGAGCTGTTTTTT. This gives the protein CASSAPGQVTGELFF. The V call is TRBV7-9, the J call TRBJ2-2; 8 bases align to TRBD1. Trimming removed 5 bases from V and 4 bases from J; junction bases left unmatched: 6. Germline V lookup: CDR1 SEHNR, CDR2 FQNEAQ (reference sequence). The CDR3 has 15 residues.

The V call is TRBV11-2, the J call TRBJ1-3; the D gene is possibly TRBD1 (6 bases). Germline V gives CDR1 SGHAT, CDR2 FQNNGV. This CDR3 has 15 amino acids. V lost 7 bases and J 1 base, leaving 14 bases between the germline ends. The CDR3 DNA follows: TGTGCCAGCACCCCAACAACAGGGTCTGGAAACACCATATATTTT. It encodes CASTPTTGSGNTIYF. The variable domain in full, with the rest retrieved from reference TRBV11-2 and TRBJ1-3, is EAGVAQSPRYKIIEKRQSVAFWCNPISGHATLYWYQQILGQGPKLLIQFQNNGVVDDSQLPKDRFSAERLKGVDSTLKIQPAKLEDSAVYLCASTPTTGSGNTIYFGEGSWLTVV.

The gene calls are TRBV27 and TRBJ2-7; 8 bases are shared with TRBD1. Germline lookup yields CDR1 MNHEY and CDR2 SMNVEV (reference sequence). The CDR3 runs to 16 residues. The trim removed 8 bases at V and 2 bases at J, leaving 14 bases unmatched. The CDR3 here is CASFPPFGTGTYEQYF. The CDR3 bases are TGTGCCAGCTTCCCCCCTTTCGGGACAGGCACCTACGAGCAGTACTTC.

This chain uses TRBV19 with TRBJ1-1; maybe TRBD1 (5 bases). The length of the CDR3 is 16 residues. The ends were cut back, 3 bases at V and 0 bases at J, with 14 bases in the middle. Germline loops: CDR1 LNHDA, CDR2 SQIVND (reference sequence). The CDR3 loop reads CASSMWSGIMNTEAFF. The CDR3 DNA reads TGTGCCAGTAGTATGTGGTCAGGGATAATGAACACTGAAGCTTTCTTT.

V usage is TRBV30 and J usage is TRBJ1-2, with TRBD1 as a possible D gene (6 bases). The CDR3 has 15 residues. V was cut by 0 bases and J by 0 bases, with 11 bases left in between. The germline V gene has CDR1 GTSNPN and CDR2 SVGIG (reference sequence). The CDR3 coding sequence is TGTGCCTGGAGTGTAGGACAGTCGACTAACTATGGCTACACCTTC. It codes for CAWSVGQSTNYGYTF.

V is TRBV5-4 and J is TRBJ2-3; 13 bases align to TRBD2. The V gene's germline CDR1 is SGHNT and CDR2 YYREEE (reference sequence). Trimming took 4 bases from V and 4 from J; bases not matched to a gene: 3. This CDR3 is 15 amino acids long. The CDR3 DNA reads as TGTGCCAGCAGCCTCGGACTAGCGGGGGCAGATACGCAGTATTTT. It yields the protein CASSLGLAGADTQYF.

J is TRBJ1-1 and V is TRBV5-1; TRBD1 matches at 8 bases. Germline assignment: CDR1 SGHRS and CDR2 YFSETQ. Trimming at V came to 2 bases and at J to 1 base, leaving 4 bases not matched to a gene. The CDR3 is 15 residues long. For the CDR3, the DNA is TGCGCCAGCAGCTTTTTACAGGGGGGGAACACTGAAGCTTTCTTT. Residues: CASSFLQGGNTEAFF. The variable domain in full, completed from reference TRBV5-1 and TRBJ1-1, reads KAGVTQTPRYLIKTRGQQVTLSCSPISGHRSVSWYQQTPGQGLQFLFEYFSETQRNKGNFPGRFSGRQFSNSRSEMNVSTLELGDSALYLCASSFLQGGNTEAFFGQGTRLTVV.

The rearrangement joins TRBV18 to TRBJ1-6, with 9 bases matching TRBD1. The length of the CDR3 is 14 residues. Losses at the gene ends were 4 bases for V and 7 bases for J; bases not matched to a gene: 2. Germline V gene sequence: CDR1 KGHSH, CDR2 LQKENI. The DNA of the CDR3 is TGTGCCAGCTCACAAACAGGGGGCAATTCACCCCTCCACTTT. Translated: CASSQTGGNSPLHF.

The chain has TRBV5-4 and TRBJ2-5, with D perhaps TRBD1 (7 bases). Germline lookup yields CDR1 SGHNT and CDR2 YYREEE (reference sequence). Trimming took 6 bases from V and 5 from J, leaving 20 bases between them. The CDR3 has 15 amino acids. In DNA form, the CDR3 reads TGTGCCAGCACCACGGGAGACAGGGTGGCGGAGACCCAGTACTTC. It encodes CASTTGDRVAETQYF.

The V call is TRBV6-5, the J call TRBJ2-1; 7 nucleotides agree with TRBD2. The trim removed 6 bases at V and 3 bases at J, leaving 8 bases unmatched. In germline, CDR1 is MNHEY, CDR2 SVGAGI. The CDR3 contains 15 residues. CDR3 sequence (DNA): TGTGCCAGCAGGAGACTAGCTCCCAACTACAATGAGCAGTTCTTC. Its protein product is CASRRLAPNYNEQFF.